A selection of T cell receptor beta chains follows, all from one sample in a study of cytotoxic CD8 clonotypes in ibrutinib-treated CLL. The repertoire was sequenced with immunoSEQ multiplex PCR; TCRdb's copy has only in-frame clones and lacks some. This table has 35,000 or so clones, 71% appearing once. The material was PBMCs, obtained at disease progression, from a patient treated with ibrutinib. The receptors originated from a human donor with chronic lymphocytic leukemia. CDR3s include the opening cysteine and the closing phenylalanine or tryptophan. The D gene is left open where the match is weak. The size of a clone is reported for some rows only, either as once, few or many, or as a class for expanded clones.

clone_size: NA; v_call: TRBV7-9; d_call: NA; j_call: TRBJ2-7; cdr3_nt: TGTGCCAGCAGCCAAGAGTACGAGCAGTACTTC; cdr3_aa: CASSQEYEQYF
clone_size: once; v_call: TRBV6-5; d_call: NA; j_call: TRBJ1-6; cdr3_nt: TGTGCCAGCGGACTCGGGGTGGGCAATTCACCCCTCCACTTT; cdr3_aa: CASGLGVGNSPLHF
clone_size: few; v_call: TRBV12-5; d_call: NA; j_call: TRBJ2-2; cdr3_nt: TGTGCTAGTGGTTTGAGGGCGGGCAACACCGGGGAGCTGTTTTTT; cdr3_aa: CASGLRAGNTGELFF
clone_size: once; v_call: TRBV18; d_call: NA; j_call: TRBJ1-5; cdr3_nt: TGTGCCAGCTCACCACCCAGTTTTTTGGGCAATCAGCCCCAGCATTTT; cdr3_aa: CASSPPSFLGNQPQHF
clone_size: NA; v_call: TRBV5-4; d_call: NA; j_call: TRBJ1-2; cdr3_nt: TGTGCCAGCAGTGAAGCAGGCCTCGTCTATGGCTACACCTTC; cdr3_aa: CASSEAGLVYGYTF
clone_size: NA; v_call: TRBV19; d_call: NA; j_call: TRBJ1-5; cdr3_nt: TGTGCCAGTAGTATCCCAGCCAGGGCTGGTCAGCCCCAGCATTTT; cdr3_aa: CASSIPARAGQPQHF
clone_size: NA; v_call: TRBV18; d_call: NA; j_call: TRBJ2-7; cdr3_nt: TGTGCCAGCTCCGGGGGCAGGGGGTATTACGAGCAGTACTTC; cdr3_aa: CASSGGRGYYEQYF
clone_size: NA; v_call: TRBV14; d_call: NA; j_call: TRBJ1-3; cdr3_nt: TGTGCCAGCAGCCAAGATCCTGGAAACACCATATATTTT; cdr3_aa: CASSQDPGNTIYF
clone_size: NA; v_call: TRBV6-5; d_call: NA; j_call: TRBJ2-3; cdr3_nt: TGTGCCAGCAGTTACTCTCCGGCCCCCACAGATACGCAGTATTTT; cdr3_aa: CASSYSPAPTDTQYF
clone_size: NA; v_call: TRBV6-5; d_call: NA; j_call: TRBJ1-5; cdr3_nt: TGTGCCAGCAGTCGAAACAGGGGCAATCAGCCCCAGCATTTT; cdr3_aa: CASSRNRGNQPQHF
clone_size: few; v_call: TRBV25-1; d_call: TRBD1; j_call: TRBJ1-3; cdr3_nt: TGTGCCAGCAGTGATCGAACAGGGGACTCTGGAAACACCATATATTTT; cdr3_aa: CASSDRTGDSGNTIYF
clone_size: NA; v_call: TRBV7-8; d_call: NA; j_call: TRBJ1-3; cdr3_nt: TGTGCCAGCAGCTCCAAGGCGGGGGTAGGGGGAAACACCATATATTTT; cdr3_aa: CASSSKAGVGGNTIYF
clone_size: NA; v_call: TRBV6-6; d_call: TRBD1; j_call: TRBJ1-2; cdr3_nt: TGTGCCAGCAGCAGCCAGGGACAGGGGTTCTATGGCTACACCTTC; cdr3_aa: CASSSQGQGFYGYTF
clone_size: NA; v_call: TRBV10-2; d_call: NA; j_call: TRBJ2-6; cdr3_nt: TGCGCCAGCAGTGACCCCCGGAGGGGGATGAGGGGGGCCAACGTCCTGACTTTC; cdr3_aa: CASSDPRRGMRGANVLTF
clone_size: NA; v_call: TRBV7-9; d_call: NA; j_call: TRBJ1-6; cdr3_nt: TGTGCCAGCAGCTTTGGGACGGGTTCACCCCTCCACTTT; cdr3_aa: CASSFGTGSPLHF
clone_size: NA; v_call: TRBV7-6; d_call: NA; j_call: TRBJ1-6; cdr3_nt: TGTGCCAGCAGCTTAGTCGGGGGGGATTCACCCCTCCACTTT; cdr3_aa: CASSLVGGDSPLHF
clone_size: NA; v_call: TRBV18; d_call: NA; j_call: TRBJ1-1; cdr3_nt: TGTGCCAGCTCACCACCGGGATCCTCCCGAGGGGGAACTGAAGCTTTCTTT; cdr3_aa: CASSPPGSSRGGTEAFF
clone_size: NA; v_call: TRBV28; d_call: NA; j_call: TRBJ2-4; cdr3_nt: TGTGCCAGCAGTTCCAACCTGGGGGTGGGCAAAAACATTCAGTACTTC; cdr3_aa: CASSSNLGVGKNIQYF
clone_size: NA; v_call: TRBV7-9; d_call: NA; j_call: TRBJ2-5; cdr3_nt: TGTGCCAGCAGCTTAGCCCGAACATCCCAGCAAGAGACCCAGTACTTC; cdr3_aa: CASSLARTSQQETQYF
clone_size: NA; v_call: TRBV6-5; d_call: TRBD1; j_call: TRBJ1-2; cdr3_nt: TGTGCCAGCAAAGAACCAGGGGGCCGTGGAGGCTACACCTTC; cdr3_aa: CASKEPGGRGGYTF
clone_size: NA; v_call: TRBV14; d_call: NA; j_call: TRBJ1-6; cdr3_nt: TGTGCCAGCAGTCAAACCGGTTTGGGGGCTGGTTCACCCCTCCACTTT; cdr3_aa: CASSQTGLGAGSPLHF
clone_size: NA; v_call: TRBV11-3; d_call: TRBD2; j_call: TRBJ2-3; cdr3_nt: TGTGCCAGCAGCGGGGGACTAGCGGGGCTCTCGGATACGCAGTATTTT; cdr3_aa: CASSGGLAGLSDTQYF
clone_size: NA; v_call: TRBV7-9; d_call: NA; j_call: TRBJ1-1; cdr3_nt: TGTGCCAGCAGCTTAGAAGGAAACCGAAACACTGAAGCTTTCTTT; cdr3_aa: CASSLEGNRNTEAFF
clone_size: NA; v_call: TRBV6-1; d_call: NA; j_call: TRBJ2-3; cdr3_nt: TGTGCCAGCGTACGCTATAGCACAGATACGCAGTATTTT; cdr3_aa: CASVRYSTDTQYF
clone_size: NA; v_call: TRBV4-1; d_call: TRBD2; j_call: TRBJ2-5; cdr3_nt: TGCGCCAGCAGCACGGGAGGGTCGGAGACCCAGTACTTC; cdr3_aa: CASSTGGSETQYF
clone_size: NA; v_call: TRBV5-1; d_call: NA; j_call: TRBJ1-1; cdr3_nt: TGCGCCAGCAGCTTGGATAGCCACAACACTGAAGCTTTCTTT; cdr3_aa: CASSLDSHNTEAFF
clone_size: NA; v_call: TRBV7-9; d_call: TRBD1; j_call: TRBJ1-2; cdr3_nt: TGTGCCAGCTCACTCTGGGACAGGGCAGAAAATGGCTACACCTTC; cdr3_aa: CASSLWDRAENGYTF
clone_size: NA; v_call: TRBV2; d_call: NA; j_call: TRBJ1-1; cdr3_nt: TGTGCCAGCAGTCAGGGATGGAGGAACACTGAAGCTTTCTTT; cdr3_aa: CASSQGWRNTEAFF
clone_size: NA; v_call: TRBV25-1; d_call: NA; j_call: TRBJ1-2; cdr3_nt: TGTGCCAGCAGTGAATCGGGGGAGGAGGGGCCCTCCTTC; cdr3_aa: CASSESGEEGPSF
clone_size: few; v_call: TRBV29-1; d_call: TRBD1; j_call: TRBJ2-2; cdr3_nt: TGCAGCGTTGAAGATGGGCCGGGACAGGGGACCGGGGAGCTGTTTTTT; cdr3_aa: CSVEDGPGQGTGELFF
clone_size: NA; v_call: TRBV6-1; d_call: TRBD2; j_call: TRBJ2-3; cdr3_nt: TGTGCCAGCAGTCCGCGGGAGGATACGCAGTATTTT; cdr3_aa: CASSPREDTQYF
clone_size: NA; v_call: TRBV5-1; d_call: NA; j_call: TRBJ2-1; cdr3_nt: TGCGCCAGCAGCTTGGTAACACCGCCCGGGGATGAGCAGTTCTTC; cdr3_aa: CASSLVTPPGDEQFF
clone_size: NA; v_call: TRBV7-8; d_call: NA; j_call: TRBJ2-3; cdr3_nt: TGTGCCAGCAGCATCCGACAGGGAGGTACGCAGTATTTT; cdr3_aa: CASSIRQGGTQYF
clone_size: NA; v_call: TRBV5-1; d_call: TRBD1; j_call: TRBJ2-4; cdr3_nt: TGCGCCAGCAGCTTGGCGCTCTTTAATTCGCAGGGGACAGAAAACATTCAGTACTTC; cdr3_aa: CASSLALFNSQGTENIQYF
clone_size: NA; v_call: TRBV13; d_call: TRBD2; j_call: TRBJ2-3; cdr3_nt: TGTGCCAGCAGCCGGACTAGCGGCACAGATACGCAGTATTTT; cdr3_aa: CASSRTSGTDTQYF
clone_size: once; v_call: TRBV2; d_call: TRBD2; j_call: TRBJ2-3; cdr3_nt: TGTGCCAGCAGTCCCAGGCAGGGGCGGGGGGGCGGTGATACGCAGTATTTT; cdr3_aa: CASSPRQGRGGGDTQYF
clone_size: NA; v_call: TRBV7-9; d_call: NA; j_call: TRBJ1-4; cdr3_nt: TGTGCCAGCAGCTTAGGACTCTTTGAAAAACTGTTTTTT; cdr3_aa: CASSLGLFEKLFF
clone_size: NA; v_call: TRBV15; d_call: NA; j_call: TRBJ1-5; cdr3_nt: TGTGCCACCAGCAAAGACAGGATCAATCAGCCCCAGCATTTT; cdr3_aa: CATSKDRINQPQHF
clone_size: NA; v_call: TRBV5-8; d_call: TRBD1; j_call: TRBJ2-7; cdr3_nt: TGTGCCAGCAGAGTGACCCCGGACAGGGCGAACGAGCAGTACTTC; cdr3_aa: CASRVTPDRANEQYF
clone_size: medium-sized; v_call: TRBV10-2; d_call: TRBD1; j_call: TRBJ2-7; cdr3_nt: TGCGCCAGCAGCCCGGGACAGGGACCCTACGAGCAGTACTTC; cdr3_aa: CASSPGQGPYEQYF
clone_size: NA; v_call: TRBV15; d_call: TRBD1; j_call: TRBJ2-2; cdr3_nt: TGTGCCACCAGGCCAGGACAGGGGCCAACCGGGGAGCTGTTTTTT; cdr3_aa: CATRPGQGPTGELFF
clone_size: NA; v_call: TRBV2; d_call: NA; j_call: TRBJ1-2; cdr3_nt: TGTGCCAGCAGTGATTCAGCCCCTATGTCCTACACCTTC; cdr3_aa: CASSDSAPMSYTF
clone_size: NA; v_call: TRBV29-1; d_call: NA; j_call: TRBJ1-1; cdr3_nt: TGCAGCGTTGAACCCCACGGTAGGAGGGACACTGAAGCTTTCTTT; cdr3_aa: CSVEPHGRRDTEAFF
clone_size: NA; v_call: TRBV7-6; d_call: NA; j_call: TRBJ1-1; cdr3_nt: TGTGCCAGCAGCTTAGGGACTGAAGCTTTCTTT; cdr3_aa: CASSLGTEAFF
clone_size: NA; v_call: TRBV5-4; d_call: NA; j_call: TRBJ2-5; cdr3_nt: TGTGCCAGCAGCTCTTCCGGGACGGGAGAACTTTTTGGTCAAGAGACCCAGTACTTC; cdr3_aa: CASSSSGTGELFGQETQYF
clone_size: NA; v_call: TRBV5-4; d_call: TRBD2; j_call: TRBJ2-1; cdr3_nt: TGTGCCAGCAGCCCCGGGACTAGCGGGAACTCCTACAATGAGCAGTTCTTC; cdr3_aa: CASSPGTSGNSYNEQFF
clone_size: NA; v_call: TRBV5-8; d_call: NA; j_call: TRBJ1-1; cdr3_nt: TGTGCCAGCAGGACACGTTCGGGGGTAGGGGCTTTCTTT; cdr3_aa: CASRTRSGVGAFF
clone_size: NA; v_call: TRBV27; d_call: NA; j_call: TRBJ2-3; cdr3_nt: TGTGCCAGCAGCACAGCCGGCGCAGATACGCAGTATTTT; cdr3_aa: CASSTAGADTQYF
clone_size: few; v_call: TRBV6-1; d_call: TRBD1; j_call: TRBJ2-5; cdr3_nt: TGTGCCAGCAGCATTAGACAGGGGGCACAGACCCAGTACTTC; cdr3_aa: CASSIRQGAQTQYF
clone_size: NA; v_call: TRBV4-3; d_call: TRBD2; j_call: TRBJ2-1; cdr3_nt: TGCGCCAGCAGCCAACCGACTAGCGGGGGGAACAATGAGCAGTTCTTC; cdr3_aa: CASSQPTSGGNNEQFF
clone_size: many; v_call: TRBV6-1; d_call: NA; j_call: TRBJ1-2; cdr3_nt: TGTGCCGTGTCTCGCCCGGGGCCTTATGGCTACACCTTC; cdr3_aa: CAVSRPGPYGYTF
clone_size: NA; v_call: TRBV2; d_call: NA; j_call: TRBJ1-1; cdr3_nt: TGTGCCACCCAAAGGGGGGCGGCCAGCACTGAAGCTTTCTTT; cdr3_aa: CATQRGAASTEAFF
clone_size: NA; v_call: TRBV2; d_call: NA; j_call: TRBJ2-6; cdr3_nt: TGTGCCAGCAGTCCTGACGTAAGGCTAGGCTCTGGGGCCAACGTCCTGACTTTC; cdr3_aa: CASSPDVRLGSGANVLTF
clone_size: NA; v_call: TRBV5-1; d_call: TRBD1; j_call: TRBJ2-7; cdr3_nt: TGCGCCAGCAGCCTGGGACAGGATATCTACGAGCAGTACTTC; cdr3_aa: CASSLGQDIYEQYF
clone_size: NA; v_call: TRBV10-3; d_call: TRBD2; j_call: TRBJ2-7; cdr3_nt: TGTGCCATCACCCCCACTAGCGGGGGGGCACAATACGAGCAGTACTTC; cdr3_aa: CAITPTSGGAQYEQYF
clone_size: once; v_call: TRBV25-1; d_call: NA; j_call: TRBJ1-1; cdr3_nt: TGTGCCAGCAGTGTGGGGATTGCCACTGAAGCTTTCTTT; cdr3_aa: CASSVGIATEAFF
clone_size: NA; v_call: TRBV5-1; d_call: NA; j_call: TRBJ2-2; cdr3_nt: TGCGCCAGCAGCTCACAGGACAACACCGGGGAGCTGTTTTTT; cdr3_aa: CASSSQDNTGELFF
clone_size: NA; v_call: TRBV10-1; d_call: NA; j_call: TRBJ2-3; cdr3_nt: TGCGCCAGCAGTGAGTCGATCGGGGGGCGGGATACGCAGTATTTT; cdr3_aa: CASSESIGGRDTQYF